One and the same sample provided the 30 T cell receptor beta chains below, sequenced in a study of cytomegalovirus exposure and HLA in healthy donors. 60 Vbeta and 13 Jbeta primers were used in PCR. The table came from immunoSEQ multiplex PCR; TCRdb's copy has only in-frame clones and leaves some out. In the table there are approximately 220,000 clones, 80% to 90% of which are singletons. Material for sequencing was PBMCs. Receptor source: a man aged 25-40 years in good health and CMV-seronegative.

The chain uses TRBV29-1 and TRBJ2-3; D unresolved. Trimming removed 6 bases at V and 4 bases at J, with 11 bases between. The CDR3 is made up of 12 amino acids. Germline lookup yields CDR1 SQVTM and CDR2 ANQGSEA. This CDR3 reads CSVSVYSDTQYF. The CDR3 bases are TGCAGCGTCAGCGTTTATTCAGATACGCAGTATTTT.

V and J are TRBV7-9 and TRBJ2-3; 8 bases map to TRBD2. The V segment lost 9 bases and the J segment 2 bases; nucleotides outside the gene matches: 7. This CDR3 is built from 14 residues. The germline V gene has CDR1 SEHNR and CDR2 FQNEAQ (reference sequence). CDR3 loop: CASRGGVYTDTQYF. The CDR3 nucleotides are TGTGCCAGTCGGGGGGGGGTTTACACAGATACGCAGTATTTT.

The V gene is TRBV6-1, the J gene TRBJ1-4; D is unclear. CDR3 length: 16 amino acids. Trimming shortened V by 0 bases and J by 3 bases, and 11 bases separated the two germline ends. Germline values: CDR1 MNHNS, CDR2 SASEGT. The CDR3 loop is CASSEAIDTSNEKLFF. The CDR3 DNA reads as TGTGCCAGCAGTGAAGCAATCGACACTTCTAATGAAAAACTGTTTTTT.

The chain joins TRBV6-6 to TRBJ1-3; no reliable D call. Trimming left V 10 bases short and J 4 bases short, with 11 bases between. The CDR3 is 12 residues long. Germline V gives CDR1 MNHNY, CDR2 SVGAGI (reference sequence). CDR3 region: CATWTGGNTIYF. DNA of the CDR3: TGTGCCACCTGGACGGGAGGAAACACCATATATTTT.

The J gene is TRBJ1-2, the V gene TRBV19, with 9 bases aligning to TRBD1. The germline V gene has CDR1 LNHDA and CDR2 SQIVND (reference sequence). There are 11 residues in the CDR3. With 9 bases clipped from V and 7 bases from J, the junction kept 3 bases outside the gene matches. The CDR3 spells CASQTGGGYTF. The CDR3, as DNA: TGTGCCAGCCAGACAGGGGGTGGCTACACCTTC.

CDR3 in DNA: TGTGCCAGCAGGACCCCCTCGGGGGAGCAGCAGGGCGAGCAGTACTTC. Protein product: CASRTPSGEQQGEQYF. The chain links TRBV7-4 to TRBJ2-7; TRBD2 might be the D (6 bases). The germline V gene encodes CDR1 SGHVT and CDR2 SQSDAQ. V was pared by 6 bases and J by 6 bases, with 24 bases between. The CDR3 extends over 16 amino acids.

The V gene is TRBV6-4, the J gene TRBJ2-5; no firm D call. The V and J ends lost 0 bases and 3 bases respectively, with 14 bases between them. The CDR3 is 16 amino acids. Germline V gene data show CDR1 as MRHNA and CDR2 as SNTAGT. The CDR3 region is CASSDSMLTPEETQYF. The CDR3, as DNA: TGTGCCAGCAGTGACTCGATGTTGACTCCGGAAGAGACCCAGTACTTC.

The J gene is TRBJ2-7, the V gene TRBV7-2, with 9 bases fitting TRBD1. Per the germline V gene, CDR1 is SGHTA and CDR2 is FQGNSA. The CDR3 is 15 amino acids. The trim removed 3 bases at V and 1 base at J, leaving 4 bases unmatched. The CDR3 region is CASSFSGQGSYEQYF. DNA of the CDR3: TGTGCCAGCAGCTTTTCGGGACAGGGTTCCTACGAGCAGTACTTC.

This chain links TRBV9 with TRBJ2-1; a possible D gene is TRBD1 (6 bases). CDR3 length: 12 residues. The V end lost 4 bases, the J end lost 9 bases, and 11 bases lay between the germline ends. Germline loops: CDR1 SGDLS, CDR2 YYNGEE. CDR3 sequence: CASSTTGSEQFF. CDR3 DNA: TGTGCCAGCAGCACCACAGGGAGTGAGCAGTTCTTC.

The chain links TRBV6-1 to TRBJ1-2; 8 bases agree with TRBD1. Unmatched junction bases numbered 5, after V lost 1 base and J lost 4 bases. The germline V gene has CDR1 MNHNS and CDR2 SASEGT. The CDR3 totals 15 residues. This CDR3 reads CASSEGPDRVYGYTF. In DNA form, the CDR3 reads TGTGCCAGCAGTGAAGGACCGGACAGGGTCTATGGCTACACCTTC.

This clone has only a few counts. The V call is TRBV5-1, the J call TRBJ1-1; the D is unclear. The V and J ends lost 4 bases and 3 bases respectively, with 16 bases between them. CDR1 is SGHRS and CDR2 is YFSETQ in the germline V gene. The CDR3 sequence is 15 residues long. DNA for the CDR3: TGCGCCAGCAGCCCCGGGTTCCTCGGGGACACTGAAGCTTTCTTT. It specifies CASSPGFLGDTEAFF.

The V gene is TRBV6-5, the J gene TRBJ2-1; 11 nucleotides align to TRBD2. Germline V gene lookup returns CDR1 MNHEY and CDR2 SVGAGI. The trim removed 5 bases at V and 7 bases at J, leaving 7 bases unmatched. The CDR3 consists of 15 residues. The DNA for the CDR3 is TGTGCCAGCAGTGCCGGGACTAGCGGAACGAATGAGCAGTTCTTC. Its translation: CASSAGTSGTNEQFF.

V gene TRBV4-1 combines with J gene TRBJ1-2; D is perhaps TRBD1 (6 bases). Trimming shortened V by 4 bases and J by 2 bases, and 14 bases separated the two germline ends. The CDR3 runs 15 residues. Germline values: CDR1 MGHRA, CDR2 YSYEKL. The DNA of the CDR3 is TGCGCCAGCAGCCTAAGCTACAGGGAGAACTATGGCTACACCTTC. Translation: CASSLSYRENYGYTF.

This clone was recorded only once. The chain carries TRBV2 and TRBJ1-5, with 11 bases aligning to TRBD1. The V and J ends lost 8 bases and 6 bases, in that order; junction bases with no gene match: 3. The CDR3 length is 13 residues. Germline CDR1 reads SNHLY; CDR2 reads FYNNEI. The CDR3 region has the DNA TGTGCCAGCGGACAGGGGGCGATTCAGCCCCAGCATTTT. Its translation is CASGQGAIQPQHF.

This clone was counted only a few times. The V and J genes are TRBV2 and TRBJ2-7; TRBD2 matches at 11 bases. V shed 10 bases, J shed 3 bases, and the junction held 11 bases outside the gene matches. Germline lookup yields CDR1 SNHLY and CDR2 FYNNEI. There are 15 residues in the CDR3. CDR3 protein: CAILTSGALLYEQYF. In DNA, the CDR3 is TGTGCCATCCTGACTAGCGGGGCTTTACTCTACGAGCAGTACTTC.

Concerning this clone itself: Other DNA sequences of this sample code for an identical CDR3. The chain recombines TRBV29-1 with TRBJ1-2; D is undetermined. This CDR3 is 12 amino acids long. Looked up from germline, CDR1 is SQVTM and CDR2 is ANQGSEA. Trimming cost V 4 bases and J 0 bases, with 6 bases left between them. CDR3 loop: CSVVTANYGYTF. CDR3 DNA sequence: TGCAGCGTTGTAACTGCTAACTATGGCTACACCTTC. The full variable domain, its missing parts supplied by reference TRBV29-1 and TRBJ1-2, is SAVISQKPSRDICQRGTSLTIQCQVDSQVTMMFWYRQQPGQSLTLIATANQGSEATYESGFVIDKFPISRPNLTFSTLTVSNMSPEDSSIYLCSVVTANYGYTFGSGTRLTVV.

This clone was seen a handful of times. J is TRBJ2-7 and V is TRBV5-6, with 10 bases aligning to TRBD1. Germline CDR1 and CDR2: SGHDT and YYEEEE. V gave up 0 bases and J gave up 3 bases; unmatched junction bases: 6. This CDR3 region has 16 residues. In DNA form, the CDR3 reads TGTGCCAGCAGCTTGGAGGACCGGGACAGGGGCTACGAGCAGTACTTC. The encoded protein is CASSLEDRDRGYEQYF.

V gene TRBV4-3 combines with J gene TRBJ1-2, with 10 bases aligning to TRBD1. CDR3 length: 15 residues. Trimming cost V 4 bases and J 1 base; bases outside gene matches: 3. Germline CDR1 and CDR2: LGHNA and YSLEER. CDR3 amino acids: CASSRGTGDNYGYTF. In nucleotides, the CDR3 is TGCGCCAGCAGCCGGGGGACAGGGGATAACTATGGCTACACCTTC.

The rearrangement joins TRBV27 to TRBJ2-7; 7 bases line up with TRBD1. CDR1 MNHEY and CDR2 SMNVEV come from the germline V gene (reference sequence). V lost 3 bases to trimming and J lost 6 bases; unmatched junction nucleotides: 8. The CDR3 sequence is 14 residues long. The CDR3 sequence: CASSFLDRTSEQYF. The CDR3 nucleotides are TGTGCCAGCAGTTTCCTGGACAGGACCAGCGAGCAGTACTTC.

The V and J genes are TRBV6-5 and TRBJ1-2, with D tentatively TRBD1 (5 bases). V was shortened by 0 bases and J by 4 bases, with 9 bases between the two germline ends. The germline gives CDR1 MNHEY, CDR2 SVGAGI. The CDR3 consists of 14 residues. The CDR3: CASSYSDSSYGYTF. CDR3 nucleotide sequence: TGTGCCAGCAGTTACTCCGACAGTTCCTATGGCTACACCTTC.

The chain recombines TRBV9 with TRBJ2-7, with a possible D match to TRBD1 (5 bases). Germline V lookup: CDR1 SGDLS, CDR2 YYNGEE. Trimming pared 0 bases from V and 3 bases from J, leaving 13 bases between. CDR3 length equals 15 residues. This CDR3 is CASSVEPGLSYEQYF. Written as DNA, the CDR3 is TGTGCCAGCAGCGTAGAGCCAGGGCTTAGCTACGAGCAGTACTTC.

This clone was found a few times. The rearrangement uses TRBV12-5 and TRBJ1-1, with 7 bases matching TRBD1. J lost 7 bases, V lost 6 bases, and 8 bases had no gene match. CDR1 LGHNT and CDR2 FRNRAP come from the germline V gene. The CDR3 is made up of 13 amino acids. CDR3: CASGRGGGFEAFF. For the CDR3, the DNA is TGTGCTAGTGGCCGAGGGGGCGGATTTGAAGCTTTCTTT.

This clone was seen just once. The rearrangement uses TRBV7-9 and TRBJ1-2; D gene unclear. Trimming took off 2 bases at V and 5 bases at J, with 12 bases between the two ends. The CDR3 covers 14 residues. Looked up from germline, CDR1 is SEHNR and CDR2 is FQNEAQ (reference sequence). CDR3 DNA sequence: TGTGCCAGCAGCTTATTCCAGGCCCGATATGGCTACACCTTC. Its protein product is CASSLFQARYGYTF.

V gene TRBV7-2 combines with J gene TRBJ1-2; 8 nucleotides align to TRBD1. The CDR3 length is 14 residues. V lost 6 bases and J lost 7; bases outside the gene matches: 10. CDR1 is SGHTA and CDR2 is FQGNSA in the germline V gene. CDR3 DNA sequence: TGTGCCAGCAGTGGACAGGGTTCGGCGGCTGGCTACACCTTC. Translated, it gives CASSGQGSAAGYTF.

The chain uses TRBV19 and TRBJ1-5; unclear D gene. Germline CDR1 reads LNHDA; CDR2 reads SQIVND (reference sequence). Trimming cost V 6 bases and J 2 bases, with 14 bases left between them. The length of the CDR3 is 15 residues. The CDR3 DNA sequence: TGTGCCAGTAGCGCGAAAGGGAGGGGCAATCAGCCCCAGCATTTT. It codes for CASSAKGRGNQPQHF.

This clone appeared a few times. This chain uses TRBV27 with TRBJ2-3, with D maybe TRBD1 (5 bases). The CDR3 sequence is 15 residues long. V was trimmed by 4 bases and J by 4 bases, leaving 15 bases between them. The V gene's germline CDR1 is MNHEY and CDR2 SMNVEV (reference sequence). CDR3 in amino acids: CASSSPRELADTQYF. CDR3 nucleotides: TGTGCCAGCAGTTCCCCCAGGGAATTAGCAGATACGCAGTATTTT.

The CDR3 sequence is CASSLALHTGELFF. CDR3 DNA: TGTGCCAGCAGCTTAGCACTGCACACCGGGGAGCTGTTTTTT. The chain joins TRBV7-9 to TRBJ2-2; no definite D call. Germline-derived CDR1 and CDR2 are SEHNR and FQNEAQ (reference sequence). V was pared by 0 bases and J by 3 bases, with 5 bases between. The CDR3 totals 14 residues. Complete variable domain (other parts from reference TRBV7-9 and TRBJ2-2): DTGVSQNPRHKITKRGQNVTFRCDPISEHNRLYWYRQTLGQGPEFLTYFQNEAQLEKSRLLSDRFSAERPKGSFSTLEIQRTEQGDSAMYLCASSLALHTGELFFGEGSRLTVL.

V usage is TRBV11-2 and J usage is TRBJ2-1, with TRBD1 matching over 7 bases. Germline CDR1 and CDR2: SGHAT and FQNNGV. The junction had 8 bases not matched to a gene; V was cut back by 0 bases and J by 6 bases. The CDR3 is 16 amino acids. CDR3 in amino acids: CASSLDLVQGSNEQFF. CDR3 in DNA: TGTGCCAGCAGCTTAGACCTGGTACAGGGGAGCAATGAGCAGTTCTTC.

This sequence joins TRBV5-1 and TRBJ1-6, with TRBD1 as a possible D gene (6 bases). The CDR3 length is 14 residues. Germline V gene lookup returns CDR1 SGHRS and CDR2 YFSETQ. V was cut by 1 base and J by 10 bases, with 12 bases left in between. The CDR3: CASSLSGVESPLHF. The CDR3 DNA follows: TGCGCCAGCAGCTTGTCAGGGGTGGAATCACCCCTCCACTTT. The full variable domain, in which reference TRBV5-1 and TRBJ1-6 provide the parts outside the CDR3, is KAGVTQTPRYLIKTRGQQVTLSCSPISGHRSVSWYQQTPGQGLQFLFEYFSETQRNKGNFPGRFSGRQFSNSRSEMNVSTLELGDSALYLCASSLSGVESPLHFGNGTRLTVT.

V gene TRBV7-8 combines with J gene TRBJ1-1; D not resolved. Germline V gene sequence: CDR1 SGHVS, CDR2 FQNEAQ. Trimming stripped 4 bases from V and 7 bases from J, with 10 bases between. The CDR3 contains 12 residues. CDR3 sequence (DNA): TGTGCCAGCAGCTCCGCGGTGGGTGAAGCTTTCTTT. Its protein product is CASSSAVGEAFF.